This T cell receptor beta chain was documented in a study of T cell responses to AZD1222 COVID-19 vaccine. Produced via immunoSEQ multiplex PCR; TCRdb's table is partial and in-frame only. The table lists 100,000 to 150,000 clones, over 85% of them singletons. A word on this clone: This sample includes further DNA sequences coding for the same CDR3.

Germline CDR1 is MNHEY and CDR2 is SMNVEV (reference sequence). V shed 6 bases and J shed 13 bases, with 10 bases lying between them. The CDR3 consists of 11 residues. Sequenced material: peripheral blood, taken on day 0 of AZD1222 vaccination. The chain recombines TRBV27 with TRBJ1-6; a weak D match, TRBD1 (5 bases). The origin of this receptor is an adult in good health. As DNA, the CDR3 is TGTGCCAGCAGCCCGGGGGGTCCCCTCCACTTT. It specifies CASSPGGPLHF.